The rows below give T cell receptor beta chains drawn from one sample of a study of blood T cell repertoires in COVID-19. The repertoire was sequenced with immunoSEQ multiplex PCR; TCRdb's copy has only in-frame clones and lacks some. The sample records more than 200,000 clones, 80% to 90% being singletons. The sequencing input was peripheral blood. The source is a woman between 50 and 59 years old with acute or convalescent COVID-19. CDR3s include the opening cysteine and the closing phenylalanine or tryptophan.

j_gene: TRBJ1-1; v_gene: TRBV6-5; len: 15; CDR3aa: CASKGQGAGSAEAFF
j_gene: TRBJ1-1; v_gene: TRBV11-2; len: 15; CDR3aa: CASSPGPGWDTEAFF
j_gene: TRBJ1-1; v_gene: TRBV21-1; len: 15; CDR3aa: CASSKKRSSLAEAFF
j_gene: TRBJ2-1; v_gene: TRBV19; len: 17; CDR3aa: CASRINSGPSSYNEQFF
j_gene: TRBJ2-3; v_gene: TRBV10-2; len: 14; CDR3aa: CASSVASATDTQYF
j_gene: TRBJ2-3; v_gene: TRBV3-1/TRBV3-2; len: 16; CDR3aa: CASSQGTSRGTDTQYF
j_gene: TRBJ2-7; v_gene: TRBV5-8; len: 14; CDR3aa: CASSIKEGNYEQYF
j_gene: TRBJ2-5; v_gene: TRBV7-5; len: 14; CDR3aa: CARSRRDSKETQYF
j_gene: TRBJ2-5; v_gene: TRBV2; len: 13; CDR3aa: CASSEQRQETQYF
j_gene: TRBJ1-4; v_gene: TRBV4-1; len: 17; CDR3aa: CASSQDRDSESNEKLFF
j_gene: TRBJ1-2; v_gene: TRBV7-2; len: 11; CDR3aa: CASSPGWGYTF
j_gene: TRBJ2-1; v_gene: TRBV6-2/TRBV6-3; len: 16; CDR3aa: CASSYSSGRGYNEQFF
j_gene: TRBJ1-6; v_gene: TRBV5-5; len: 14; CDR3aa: CASSSDRNNSPLHF
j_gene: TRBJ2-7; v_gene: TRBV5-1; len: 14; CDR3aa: CASRKRELSYEQYF
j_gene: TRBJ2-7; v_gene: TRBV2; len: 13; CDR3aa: CAKARVGGNEQYF
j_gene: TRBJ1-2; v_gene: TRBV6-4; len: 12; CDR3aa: CASKEQGDGYTF
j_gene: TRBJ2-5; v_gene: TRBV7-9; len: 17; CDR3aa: CASSLIGDRGFQETQYF
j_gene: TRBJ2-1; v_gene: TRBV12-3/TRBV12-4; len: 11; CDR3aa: CASRQEDRGFF
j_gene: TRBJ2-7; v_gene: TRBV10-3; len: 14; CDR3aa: CAISDTLAGDEQYF
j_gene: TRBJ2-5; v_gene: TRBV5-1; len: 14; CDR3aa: CASSLGGGSATQYF
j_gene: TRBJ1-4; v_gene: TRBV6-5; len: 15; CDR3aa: CASTSTGATNEKLFF
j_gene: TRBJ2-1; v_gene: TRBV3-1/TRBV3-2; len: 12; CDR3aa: CASSQTGLAQFF
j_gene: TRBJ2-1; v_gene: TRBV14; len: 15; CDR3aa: CASSQAGLGYNEQFF
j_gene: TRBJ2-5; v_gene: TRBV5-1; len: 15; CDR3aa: CASSSGLAVQETQYF
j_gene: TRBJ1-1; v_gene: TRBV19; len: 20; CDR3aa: CASTGGQGAKFSPGNTEAFF
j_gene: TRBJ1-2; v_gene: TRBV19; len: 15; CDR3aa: CASSILTGGGYGYTF
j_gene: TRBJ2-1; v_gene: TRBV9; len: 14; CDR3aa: CASATGGGLNEQFF
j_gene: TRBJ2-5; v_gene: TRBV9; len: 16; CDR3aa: CASSVGWEGLQETQYF
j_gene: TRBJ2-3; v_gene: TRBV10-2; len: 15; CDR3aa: CASSDEGRSTDTQYF
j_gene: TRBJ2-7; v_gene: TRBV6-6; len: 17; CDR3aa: CASSPRGTSGTSYEQYF
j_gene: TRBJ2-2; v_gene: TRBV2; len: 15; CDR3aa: CASRRTSGNPGELFF
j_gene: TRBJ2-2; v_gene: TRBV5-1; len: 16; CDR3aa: CASSLGTSAEGGELFF
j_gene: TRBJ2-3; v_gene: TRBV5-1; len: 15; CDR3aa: CASSIGQPFTDTQYF
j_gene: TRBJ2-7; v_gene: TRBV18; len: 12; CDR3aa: CASSPTGNEQYF
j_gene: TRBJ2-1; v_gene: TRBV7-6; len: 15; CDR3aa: CASSLGQGPNNEQFF
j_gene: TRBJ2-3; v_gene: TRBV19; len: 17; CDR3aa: CASSFEQTSGDTDTQYF
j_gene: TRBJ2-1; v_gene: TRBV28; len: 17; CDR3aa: CASSSPALPSGDNEQFF
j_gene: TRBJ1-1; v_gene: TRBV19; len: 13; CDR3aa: CATLPDRGTEAFF
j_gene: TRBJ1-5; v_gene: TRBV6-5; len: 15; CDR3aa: CASKPDRAGNQPQHF
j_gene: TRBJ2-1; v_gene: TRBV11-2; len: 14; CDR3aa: CASSPKAGYNEQFF
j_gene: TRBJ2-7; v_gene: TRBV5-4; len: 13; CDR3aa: CASNSATSSEQYF
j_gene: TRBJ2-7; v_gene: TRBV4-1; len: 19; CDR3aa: CASSQAYSSAPSGSYEQYF
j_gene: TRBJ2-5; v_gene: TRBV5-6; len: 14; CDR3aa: CASSLVGHGETQYF
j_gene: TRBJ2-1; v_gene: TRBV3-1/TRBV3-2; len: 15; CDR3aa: CASSQAGGPGNEQFF
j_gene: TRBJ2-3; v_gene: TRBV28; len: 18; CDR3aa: CASSPGLAGAAMGDTQYF
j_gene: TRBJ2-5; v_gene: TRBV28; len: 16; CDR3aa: CASSPPGLAGGETQYF
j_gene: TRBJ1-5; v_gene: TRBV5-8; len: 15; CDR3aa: CASSLGDRINQPQHF